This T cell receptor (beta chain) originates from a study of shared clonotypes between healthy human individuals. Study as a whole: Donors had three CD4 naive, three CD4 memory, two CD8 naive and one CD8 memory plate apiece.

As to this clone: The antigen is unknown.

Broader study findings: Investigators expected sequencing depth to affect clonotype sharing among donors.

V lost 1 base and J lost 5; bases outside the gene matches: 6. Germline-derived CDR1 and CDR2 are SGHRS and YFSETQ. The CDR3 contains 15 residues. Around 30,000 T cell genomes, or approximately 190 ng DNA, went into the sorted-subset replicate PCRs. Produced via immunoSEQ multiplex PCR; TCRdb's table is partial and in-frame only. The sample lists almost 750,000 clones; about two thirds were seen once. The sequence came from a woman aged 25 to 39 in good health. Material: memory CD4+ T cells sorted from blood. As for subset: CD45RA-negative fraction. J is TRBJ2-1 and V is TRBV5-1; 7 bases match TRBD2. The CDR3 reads CASSLLLAENNEQFF. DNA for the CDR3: TGCGCCAGCAGCTTGCTCCTAGCGGAAAACAATGAGCAGTTCTTC.